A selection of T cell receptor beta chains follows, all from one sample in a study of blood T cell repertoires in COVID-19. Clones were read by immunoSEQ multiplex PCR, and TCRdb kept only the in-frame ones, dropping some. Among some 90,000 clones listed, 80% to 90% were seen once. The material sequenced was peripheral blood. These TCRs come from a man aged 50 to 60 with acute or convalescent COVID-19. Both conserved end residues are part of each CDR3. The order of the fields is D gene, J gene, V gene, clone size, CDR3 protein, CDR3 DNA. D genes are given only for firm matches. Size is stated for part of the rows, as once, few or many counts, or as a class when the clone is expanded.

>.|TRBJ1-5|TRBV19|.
CASSIDGTGARPQHF
TGTGCCAGTAGTATAGATGGTACCGGAGCAAGGCCCCAGCATTTT
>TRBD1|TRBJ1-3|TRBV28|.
CASSFGQGALGNTIYF
TGTGCCAGCAGTTTCGGACAGGGGGCGCTTGGAAACACCATATATTTT
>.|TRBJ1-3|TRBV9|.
CASSVTGLLGNTIYF
TGTGCCAGCAGCGTAACAGGGTTACTTGGAAACACCATATATTTT
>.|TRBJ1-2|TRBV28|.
CASSPSNYGYTF
TGTGCCAGCAGCCCCTCCAACTATGGCTACACCTTC
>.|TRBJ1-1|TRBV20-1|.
CSASRGSPIEAFF
TGCAGTGCTAGTAGGGGGAGTCCGATTGAAGCTTTCTTT
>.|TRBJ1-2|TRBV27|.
CASSFFTSRQLYGYTF
TGTGCCAGCAGTTTTTTTACCAGCCGACAGCTCTATGGCTACACCTTC
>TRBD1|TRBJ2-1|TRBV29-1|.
CSVEVRGQGARNEQFF
TGCAGCGTTGAAGTACGGGGACAGGGGGCGCGCAATGAGCAGTTCTTC
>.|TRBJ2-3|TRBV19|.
CASSIRRGSTDTQYF
TGTGCCAGTAGTATCAGACGGGGGAGCACAGATACGCAGTATTTT
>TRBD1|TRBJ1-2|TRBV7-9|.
CASSSRTGAIYGYTF
TGTGCCAGCAGCTCAAGGACAGGGGCAATCTATGGCTACACCTTC
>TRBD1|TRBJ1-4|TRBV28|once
CASSPNRGQANEKLFF
TGTGCCAGCAGTCCCAATAGGGGGCAGGCTAATGAAAAACTGTTTTTT
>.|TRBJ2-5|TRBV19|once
CASSRGKGSTETQYF
TGTGCCAGTAGTAGAGGTAAAGGCAGCACAGAGACCCAGTACTTC
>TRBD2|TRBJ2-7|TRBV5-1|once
CASSLGQAGGEQYF
TGCGCCAGCAGCTTGGGACAGGCGGGAGGGGAGCAGTACTTC
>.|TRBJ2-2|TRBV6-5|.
CASKSSTAAGELFF
TGTGCCAGCAAGTCATCTACGGCGGCCGGGGAGCTGTTTTTT
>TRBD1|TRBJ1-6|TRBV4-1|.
CASSQVGTGGHSPLHF
TGCGCCAGCAGCCAAGTAGGGACAGGGGGTCATTCACCCCTCCACTTT
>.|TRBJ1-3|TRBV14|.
CASSQVTGPGNTIYF
TGTGCCAGCAGCCAAGTCACAGGCCCTGGAAACACCATATATTTT
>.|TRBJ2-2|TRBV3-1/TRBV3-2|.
CASSRLHTGELFF
TGTGCCAGCAGCCGACTTCACACCGGGGAGCTGTTTTTT
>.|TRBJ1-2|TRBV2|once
CASTREVFGGYTF
TGTGCCAGCACCAGGGAGGTATTCGGGGGCTACACCTTC
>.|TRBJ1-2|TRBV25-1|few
CASRRAGDGYGYTF
TGTGCCAGCAGACGGGCAGGGGATGGGTATGGCTACACCTTC
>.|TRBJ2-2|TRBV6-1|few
CASSERVRGNTGELFF
TGTGCCAGCAGTGAGCGGGTCCGGGGGAACACCGGGGAGCTGTTTTTT
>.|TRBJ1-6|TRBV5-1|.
CASSLDVLPRGNSPLHF
TGCGCCAGCAGCTTGGATGTCCTTCCTCGGGGAAATTCACCCCTCCACTTT
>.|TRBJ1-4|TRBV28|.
CASSLIGAGTNEKLFF
TGTGCCAGCAGTTTAATAGGGGCAGGGACTAATGAAAAACTGTTTTTT
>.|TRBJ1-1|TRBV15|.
CATSREAKAFF
TGTGCCACCAGCAGAGAGGCCAAGGCTTTCTTT
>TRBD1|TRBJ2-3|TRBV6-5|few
CASKPGQGDTQYF
TGTGCCAGCAAGCCGGGACAGGGGGATACGCAGTATTTT
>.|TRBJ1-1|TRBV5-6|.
CASSLLRGLEAFF
TGTGCCAGCAGCTTGTTGCGGGGCTTAGAAGCTTTCTTT
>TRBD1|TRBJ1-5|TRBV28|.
CASSAGGKPQHF
TGTGCCAGCAGCGCAGGGGGGAAGCCCCAGCATTTT